This paragraph covers one T cell receptor beta chain sequence. The data derive from a study of blood T cell repertoires in COVID-19. This CDR3 region has 13 residues. V lost 6 bases and J lost 2; bases outside the gene matches: 2. The assay was immunoSEQ multiplex PCR, and TCRdb's table has in-frame clones only and misses some. The sample includes around 150,000 clones, 80% to 95% of them seen just once. This receptor was identified in a woman aged 45-60 years with acute or convalescent COVID-19. The sequencing input was peripheral blood. J is TRBJ2-7 and V is TRBV12-3 or TRBV12-4; 9 bases match TRBD1. DNA of the CDR3: TGTGCCAGCAGCGGACAGGGGACCTACGAGCAGTACTTC. It specifies CASSGQGTYEQYF.